The source of this TCR beta chain is a study of immune heterogeneity within non-small cell lung tumors. Study-level background: There were 4 squamous cell carcinomas, roughly 10 non-squamous carcinomas and 1 tumor not otherwise specified. Overall study findings and caveats: Local T-cell clonality tracked moderately but significantly with local tumor mutational burden, giving an R of approximately 0.3. High-frequency clones unique to single sites coexisted with identical dominant CDR3 beta clonotypes that recurred across tumor sites within a patient.

Bulk tumor gDNA, roughly 600 ng per sample, served as the TCR template. From each primary tumor, several far-apart biopsies were obtained during surgery. Their non-small cell lung cancer was newly diagnosed and untreated, and the patients underwent curative surgery. This clonotype was seen ten or more times. The target antigen is unknown. The CDR3 contains 14 residues. Trimming removed 0 bases from V and 2 bases from J, with 6 bases in between. Germline CDR1 SGHAT, CDR2 FQNNGV. Using 32 V and 13 J primers, multiplex PCR amplified TCR beta CDR3. TCRdb called the multiplex PCR reads again in MiXCR, with one record for every CDR3 protein. Of about 9,600 distinct CDR3 sequences listed, around a quarter are singletons.

V is TRBV11-2 and J is TRBJ2-3; D is ambiguous. This TCR was sampled from a woman between 45 and 60 years old with non-small cell lung cancer. The sequenced sample was lung tumor tissue. In DNA form, the CDR3 reads TGTGCCAGCAGCTTAGAAACGGTCACAGATACGCAGTATTTT. Protein product: CASSLETVTDTQYF.